This T cell receptor beta chain emerged from a study of T cell changes during pregnancy in multiple sclerosis. Generated by immunoSEQ multiplex PCR, the TCRdb table keeps only in-frame clones and is missing some. Among about 44,000 clones listed, around nine tenths were seen once. The CDR3 has 11 residues. Trimming pared 4 bases from V and 8 bases from J, leaving 8 bases between. V gene TRBV23-1 combines with J gene TRBJ1-2; D uncertain. TRBV23-1 is an ORF, with its function uncertain. The material sequenced was CD4+ T cells from peripheral blood mononuclear cells, taken in the first trimester of pregnancy. This TCR was recovered from a female donor with multiple sclerosis, enrolled in a pregnancy study. The CDR3 DNA sequence: TGCGCCAGCAGTCTCTCGGGAGGCTACACCTTC. It translates to CASSLSGGYTF.